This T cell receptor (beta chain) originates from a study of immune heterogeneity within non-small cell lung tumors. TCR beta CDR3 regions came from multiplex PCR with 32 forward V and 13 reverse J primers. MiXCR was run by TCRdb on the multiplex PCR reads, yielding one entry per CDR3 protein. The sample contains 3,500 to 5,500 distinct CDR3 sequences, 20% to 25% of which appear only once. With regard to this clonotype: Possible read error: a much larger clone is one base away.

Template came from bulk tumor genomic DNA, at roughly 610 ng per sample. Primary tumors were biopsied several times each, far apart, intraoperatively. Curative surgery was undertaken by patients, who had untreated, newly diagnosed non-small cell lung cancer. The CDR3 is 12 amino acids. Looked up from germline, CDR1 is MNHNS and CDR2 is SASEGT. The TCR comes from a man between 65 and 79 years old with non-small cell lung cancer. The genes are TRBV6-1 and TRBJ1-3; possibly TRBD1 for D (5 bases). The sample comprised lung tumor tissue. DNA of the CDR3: TGTGCCAGCAGGTCCGAGGTGGGGGGTCCTAATTTT. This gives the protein CASRSEVGGPNF.